Here is one TCR beta chain with its context. The table came from immunoSEQ multiplex PCR; TCRdb's copy has only in-frame clones and leaves some out. The data contain about 17,000 clones, around 87% of them seen just once; the ten biggest clones take up approximately 12%. This specimen belongs to a study of technical replicates of blood from several donors. The trim removed 8 bases at V and 0 bases at J, leaving 5 bases unmatched. CDR1 and CDR2 (germline): SEHNR, FQNEAQ (reference sequence). This CDR3 comprises 16 residues. The clonotype originates from a human donor in good health. Input material: PBMCs. This rearrangement joins TRBV7-9 to TRBJ2-2; 11 bases match TRBD2. For the CDR3, the DNA is TGTGCCAGCGGAGTAGCGGGAGGGTCGAACACCGGGGAGCTGTTTTTT. Translated: CASGVAGGSNTGELFF.